Listed below are T cell receptor beta chains from one sample, sequenced in a study of T cell responses to AZD1222 COVID-19 vaccine. Using immunoSEQ multiplex PCR, the repertoire was profiled, and TCRdb retains in-frame clones only, with some absent. In the table there are 120,000 or so clones, about 90% of which are singletons. The specimen was peripheral blood, collected on day 0 of AZD1222 vaccination. These receptors came from an adult in good health. CDR3s include the opening cysteine and the closing phenylalanine or tryptophan.

v_call,j_call,cdr3_aa
TRBV6-1,TRBJ1-1,CASSDRLRVF
TRBV5-5,TRBJ2-1,CASSFTGVSYEQFF
TRBV5-4,TRBJ1-1,CASSQHRGGSSGEAFF
TRBV6-5,TRBJ2-2,CASSYLAGDTGELFF
TRBV5-1,TRBJ1-1,CASSFSGGNTEAFF
TRBV4-1,TRBJ1-3,CASTLGSGNTIYF
TRBV7-9,TRBJ1-2,CASTPRQNYGYTF
TRBV6-2/TRBV6-3,TRBJ2-2,CASSWGNTGELFF
TRBV7-3,TRBJ2-1,CASSPGQAYNEQFF
TRBV5-1,TRBJ1-2,CASSLDAAGYTF
TRBV4-1,TRBJ1-2,CASSQDKPMTVQTGGQDYGYTF
TRBV12-3/TRBV12-4,TRBJ2-1,CASSFLAANEQFF
TRBV3-1/TRBV3-2,TRBJ1-2,CASSQVPVGVNYGYTF
TRBV6-6,TRBJ1-4,CASSYALQGHNEKLFF
TRBV2,TRBJ2-2,CASSESTQSTGELFF
TRBV18,TRBJ1-4,CASSRGRPGTNEKLFF
TRBV6-2/TRBV6-3,TRBJ2-6,CASSYSNQQGAPGANVLTF
TRBV4-1,TRBJ1-5,CASSPAFGQPQHF
TRBV19,TRBJ1-4,CASSMTGFEKLFF
TRBV29-1,TRBJ2-1,CSVAGDSYNEQFF
TRBV7-7,TRBJ2-7,CASSRDPGISYEQYF
TRBV2,TRBJ1-4,CAIVKPPTNEKLFF
TRBV5-1,TRBJ1-1,CASSTGLMNTEAFF
TRBV24-1,TRBJ2-5,CATSEDRDRGTQYF
TRBV7-9,TRBJ2-2,CASSFGTGNTGELFF
TRBV5-4,TRBJ1-1,CASSLGAPQGHTEAFF
TRBV5-1,TRBJ2-5,CASRGTSSTQETQYF
TRBV13,TRBJ2-7,CASSLGASGGYEQYF
TRBV2,TRBJ1-2,CASSPSRRGYTF
TRBV3-1/TRBV3-2,TRBJ2-1,CASSQDRHRTGSYNEQFF
TRBV2,TRBJ1-5,CASSEDRPQPQHF
TRBV7-9,TRBJ2-6,CASSFLAGGSGANVLTF
TRBV24-1,TRBJ1-5,CATSDGQGDSNQPQHF
TRBV5-1,TRBJ2-1,CASSDTLVHEQFF
TRBV27,TRBJ1-2,CASSPRDSYGYTF
TRBV5-1,TRBJ2-2,CASSLAGRTALTGELFF
TRBV12-3/TRBV12-4,TRBJ2-3,CASELAGGGTQYF
TRBV5-1,TRBJ2-7,CASSLAAGTGVYEQYF